This is a list of T cell receptor beta chains from one sample in a study of blood T cell repertoires in COVID-19. Profiling relied on immunoSEQ multiplex PCR, and the TCRdb table lists in-frame clones only, not all of them. The data contain some 49,000 clones, more than 75% of them singletons. The sequencing input was peripheral blood. These receptors were taken from a man aged 65 to 79 with active COVID-19. Both conserved end residues are part of each CDR3. A D gene is named only where the DNA matches it firmly. Clone size is stated in some rows and not others, as once, few, many or a class when expanded.

clone_size	cdr3_length	d_call	v_call	j_call	cdr3_aa	cdr3_nt
once	14	TRBD2	TRBV30	TRBJ2-7	CAWSVQLAGYEQYF	TGTGCCTGGAGTGTACAGCTAGCGGGCTACGAGCAGTACTTC
once	15	TRBD1	TRBV10-3	TRBJ2-3	CATESGQGAGNTQYF	TGTGCCACCGAATCGGGACAGGGTGCTGGAAATACGCAGTATTTT
-	15	TRBD2	TRBV7-2	TRBJ2-1	CASSLFPGGYNEQFF	TGTGCCAGCAGCTTGTTCCCGGGGGGCTACAATGAGCAGTTCTTC
few	16	TRBD1	TRBV7-3	TRBJ2-1	CASSLTGGQGYNEQFF	TGTGCCAGCAGCCTGACTGGGGGACAGGGCTACAATGAGCAGTTCTTC
-	13	-	TRBV7-9	TRBJ2-4	CASSLGQMDIQYF	TGTGCCAGCAGCTTAGGACAGATGGACATTCAGTACTTC
-	13	-	TRBV6-5	TRBJ2-5	CASSQTNEETQYF	TGTGCCAGCAGTCAAACTAATGAAGAGACCCAGTACTTC
-	12	-	TRBV18	TRBJ1-4	CASSRLGEKLFF	TGTGCCAGCTCACGACTGGGTGAAAAACTGTTTTTT
-	19	TRBD1	TRBV7-3	TRBJ2-1	CASSLPGTGGSSSYNEQFF	TGTGCCAGCAGCTTACCCGGGACAGGGGGCTCAAGCTCCTACAATGAGCAGTTCTTC
-	14	TRBD1	TRBV18	TRBJ1-1	CASSPRETGGAAFF	TGTGCCAGCTCACCACGAGAGACAGGGGGGGCAGCTTTCTTT
-	13	TRBD1	TRBV15	TRBJ2-2	CATNQGAGGELFF	TGTGCCACGAATCAGGGGGCGGGCGGGGAGCTGTTTTTT
-	15	-	TRBV5-1	TRBJ2-7	CASSLGRTSPYEQYF	TGCGCCAGCAGCCTAGGGAGGACCTCGCCCTACGAGCAGTACTTC
-	15	TRBD2	TRBV25-1	TRBJ2-7	CASSRGLAGEYEQYF	TGTGCCAGCAGCCGGGGACTAGCGGGGGAATACGAGCAGTACTTC
-	14	TRBD1	TRBV28	TRBJ1-2	CASSSRATGYGYTF	TGTGCCAGCAGTTCCCGCGCGACAGGGTATGGCTACACCTTC
-	15	TRBD2	TRBV4-3	TRBJ2-7	CASSQDTSEIYEQYF	TGCGCCAGCAGCCAAGATACTAGCGAGATCTACGAGCAGTACTTC
-	16	TRBD2	TRBV4-3	TRBJ2-1	CASSQEMPGGPDEQFF	TGCGCCAGCAGCCAAGAGATGCCGGGGGGGCCTGATGAGCAGTTCTTC
-	15	TRBD1	TRBV7-6	TRBJ2-7	CASSIRQGGASEQYF	TGTGCCAGCAGCATACGACAGGGCGGTGCAAGCGAGCAGTACTTC
-	15	-	TRBV11-2	TRBJ1-3	CASSFTQGTGNTIYF	TGTGCCAGCAGCTTCACCCAGGGGACTGGAAACACCATATATTTT
-	15	TRBD1	TRBV19	TRBJ1-1	CASSATTGGHTEAFF	TGTGCCAGTAGTGCCACTACAGGGGGGCACACTGAAGCTTTCTTT
-	16	TRBD1	TRBV7-9	TRBJ2-7	CASTRLGDRGSYEQYF	TGTGCCAGTACCCGTCTTGGGGACAGAGGTTCCTACGAGCAGTACTTC
-	13	TRBD1	TRBV7-9	TRBJ2-5	CASSMDRGQTQYF	TGTGCCAGCAGCATGGACAGGGGGCAGACCCAGTACTTC
-	14	-	TRBV7-2	TRBJ2-7	CASSAAGAAYEQYF	TGTGCCAGCAGCGCAGCTGGGGCTGCCTACGAGCAGTACTTC
-	16	TRBD1	TRBV24-1	TRBJ1-2	CATSGPSGTGSLGYTF	TGTGCCACCAGTGGACCGTCCGGGACAGGGAGCCTAGGCTACACCTTC
-	15	-	TRBV6-5	TRBJ1-2	CASTLRERIGYGYTF	TGTGCCAGCACCCTCCGGGAGAGGATCGGCTATGGCTACACCTTC
-	17	-	TRBV29-1	TRBJ1-4	CSVMLGAPAATNEKLFF	TGCAGCGTTATGCTAGGAGCCCCAGCGGCAACTAATGAAAAACTGTTTTTT
-	14	-	TRBV7-8	TRBJ2-2	CASSSGLDTGELFF	TGTGCCAGCAGCTCAGGACTGGACACCGGGGAGCTGTTTTTT
-	15	TRBD1	TRBV19	TRBJ1-2	CASSIGTGAHYGYTF	TGTGCCAGTAGTATTGGGACAGGGGCTCACTATGGCTACACCTTC
-	13	-	TRBV29-1	TRBJ2-7	CSVVSQGLYEQYF	TGCAGCGTTGTCAGCCAGGGGCTCTACGAGCAGTACTTC
-	14	-	TRBV7-3	TRBJ2-1	CASSLSGGNNEQFF	TGTGCCAGCAGCTTGTCGGGCGGGAACAATGAGCAGTTCTTC
-	13	-	TRBV18	TRBJ1-1	CASSPQGGTEAFF	TGTGCCAGCTCACCCCAGGGCGGCACTGAAGCTTTCTTT
once	14	TRBD2	TRBV30	TRBJ2-7	CAWSVFAGGEEQYF	TGTGCCTGGAGTGTCTTTGCGGGAGGGGAAGAGCAGTACTTC
once	15	-	TRBV3-1/TRBV3-2	TRBJ2-7	CASSQTPPPYDEQYF	TGTGCCAGCAGCCAAACTCCACCCCCATATGACGAGCAGTACTTC
-	14	TRBD2	TRBV4-2	TRBJ2-5	CASSRDSGEETQYF	TGTGCCAGCAGCCGAGATAGCGGGGAAGAGACCCAGTACTTC
once	12	-	TRBV6-6	TRBJ1-2	CASRTGNYGYTF	TGTGCCAGCAGAACAGGGAACTATGGCTACACCTTC
-	13	TRBD1	TRBV18	TRBJ1-1	CASQDRVRAEAFF	TGTGCCAGCCAAGACAGGGTTCGTGCTGAAGCTTTCTTT
-	15	TRBD2	TRBV7-3	TRBJ2-5	CASSLRAGGQETQYF	TGTGCCAGCAGCTTAAGGGCGGGAGGGCAAGAGACCCAGTACTTC
-	16	TRBD1	TRBV18	TRBJ1-2	CASSQLNRGRKYGYTF	TGTGCCAGCTCACAACTAAACAGGGGGCGAAAATATGGCTACACCTTC
-	14	TRBD1	TRBV18	TRBJ1-5	CASSPGQVGQPQHF	TGTGCCAGCTCACCCGGACAGGTGGGTCAGCCCCAGCATTTT
-	15	TRBD1	TRBV10-3	TRBJ2-7	CAISESGTGEHEQYF	TGTGCCATCAGTGAGTCCGGGACAGGGGAACACGAGCAGTACTTC
-	15	-	TRBV6-1	TRBJ2-5	CASSENRGSQETQYF	TGTGCCAGCAGTGAAAATAGGGGCAGCCAAGAGACCCAGTACTTC
-	12	-	TRBV29-1	TRBJ1-1	CSVLRRGQESDF	TGCAGCGTTTTGAGGAGGGGTCAGGAGTCGGACTTT
-	13	-	TRBV2	TRBJ2-7	CASSGRGSYEQYF	TGTGCCAGCAGTGGCAGGGGATCCTACGAGCAGTACTTC
-	14	-	TRBV28	TRBJ1-6	CASKGLLDNSPLHF	TGTGCCAGCAAGGGGCTGCTAGATAATTCACCCCTCCACTTT
-	12	-	TRBV28	TRBJ2-7	CASSAYKYEQYF	TGTGCCAGCAGTGCATACAAGTACGAGCAGTACTTC
once	16	-	TRBV5-3	TRBJ1-4	CARSSTGEERAEKLFF	TGTGCCAGAAGCTCGACGGGGGAAGAGCGGGCTGAAAAACTGTTTTTT
-	12	-	TRBV6-5	TRBJ1-1	CASIGGSAEAFF	TGTGCCAGCATCGGCGGGAGTGCTGAAGCTTTCTTT
-	14	-	TRBV6-1	TRBJ1-2	CASSEARRGHGYTF	TGTGCCAGCAGTGAAGCCCGCAGGGGTCATGGCTACACCTTC
once	15	-	TRBV19	TRBJ1-5	CASDHTGLLIQPQHF	TGTGCCAGTGACCATACAGGGCTACTTATCCAGCCCCAGCATTTT
-	15	-	TRBV2	TRBJ2-2	CASRSQGPTTGELFF	TGTGCCAGCAGATCTCAGGGCCCAACCACCGGGGAGCTGTTTTTT
-	15	TRBD1	TRBV5-8	TRBJ2-3	CASSSAGTGSDTQYF	TGTGCCAGCAGTTCGGCGGGGACAGGGTCAGATACGCAGTATTTT
-	12	-	TRBV28	TRBJ2-7	CASSLRTYEQYF	TGTGCCAGCAGTTTGAGGACCTACGAGCAGTACTTC
-	16	-	TRBV4-3	TRBJ1-3	CASSQGSGNPGNTIYF	TGCGCCAGCAGCCAAGGGTCAGGGAATCCTGGAAACACCATATATTTT
-	15	TRBD2	TRBV5-4	TRBJ2-3	CASRPGTSGADTQYF	TGTGCCAGCAGGCCCGGGACTAGCGGGGCAGATACGCAGTATTTT
-	18	-	TRBV9	TRBJ2-2	CASSPGGSGLLNTGELFF	TGTGCCAGCAGCCCTGGAGGGTCCGGCCTCCTAAACACCGGGGAGCTGTTTTTT
-	16	TRBD2	TRBV19	TRBJ2-7	CASRRSGTSGWYEQYF	TGTGCCAGTAGGAGGTCTGGGACTAGTGGCTGGTACGAGCAGTACTTC
-	15	-	TRBV3-1/TRBV3-2	TRBJ2-7	CASSQVWDFSYEQYF	TGTGCCAGCAGCCAAGTCTGGGACTTTTCCTACGAGCAGTACTTC
-	15	-	TRBV7-9	TRBJ2-1	CASNHGPWASNEQFF	TGTGCCAGCAACCACGGCCCTTGGGCCAGCAATGAGCAGTTCTTC
-	17	TRBD2	TRBV28	TRBJ2-3	CASSLGRTGLAGSKEYF	TGTGCCAGCAGTTTGGGGCGTACGGGACTAGCGGGATCAAAGGAGTATTTT
once	15	TRBD2	TRBV27	TRBJ2-1	CASSRSGLVVNEQFF	TGTGCCAGCAGTCGATCGGGACTAGTGGTTAATGAGCAGTTCTTC
-	15	TRBD1	TRBV6-6	TRBJ2-5	CASIRTNRGPWTQYF	TGTGCCAGCATAAGAACCAACAGGGGGCCTTGGACCCAGTACTTC
-	12	-	TRBV7-9	TRBJ2-3	CASSLPADTQYF	TGTGCCAGCAGCTTACCCGCAGATACGCAGTATTTT